The 31 T cell receptor beta chains given below trace back to one sample, sequenced in a study of blood T cell repertoires in COVID-19. Only in-frame clones appear in the TCRdb table, and some are missing; sequencing was by immunoSEQ multiplex PCR. The table shows about 160,000 clones, with around 81% occurring only once. Material: peripheral blood. Receptors originate from a man in his sixties or seventies who had recovered from COVID-19.

V and J are TRBV6-5 and TRBJ2-5; D perhaps matches TRBD2 (7 bases). Trimming took 5 bases from V and 6 from J, leaving 13 bases between them. The CDR3 totals 13 residues. Germline values: CDR1 MNHEY, CDR2 SVGAGI. The DNA for the CDR3 is TGTGCCAGCAGTATAGGGGGGGCGAAGACCCAGTACTTC. This gives the protein CASSIGGAKTQYF.

CDR3 amino acids: CASSQQGPSGANVLTF. Here the CDR3 DNA reads TGTGCCAGCAGTCAACAGGGGCCCTCTGGGGCCAACGTCCTGACTTTC. This chain connects TRBV28 to TRBJ2-6, with TRBD1 identical over 7 bases. Germline V gene data show CDR1 as MDHEN and CDR2 as SYDVKM. With 5 bases clipped from V and 0 bases from J, the junction kept 4 bases outside the gene matches. The CDR3 consists of 16 residues.

This chain uses TRBV12-3 or TRBV12-4 with TRBJ1-2, with 9 bases lining up with TRBD1. CDR3 length equals 13 residues. Losses at the gene ends were 6 bases for V and 5 bases for J; bases not matched to a gene: 4. The CDR3 coding sequence is TGTGCCAGCAGCACCGGGACAGGGTATGGCTACACCTTC. Protein: CASSTGTGYGYTF.

The rearrangement uses TRBV9 and TRBJ1-3, with 9 bases fitting TRBD1. CDR3 length: 16 residues. After removal of 2 bases from V and 3 bases from J, the junction contained 6 bases not matched to a gene. CDR1 and CDR2 (germline): SGDLS, YYNGEE. This CDR3 is CASSVNTGGSGNTIYF. Written as DNA, the CDR3 is TGTGCCAGCAGCGTTAACACAGGGGGCAGTGGAAACACCATATATTTT.

V and J are TRBV19 and TRBJ1-2; possibly TRBD1 for D (5 bases). CDR1 and CDR2 (germline): LNHDA, SQIVND (reference sequence). Trimming removed 3 bases at V and 7 bases at J, with 12 bases between. CDR3 length: 13 residues. CDR3 amino acids: CASSINQGGGYTF. CDR3 coding DNA: TGTGCCAGTAGTATTAACCAGGGTGGTGGCTACACCTTC.

The rearrangement joins TRBV2 to TRBJ1-1, with a possible D match to TRBD1 (5 bases). The V and J ends lost 4 bases and 4 bases respectively, with 13 bases between them. The CDR3 is 14 residues long. Germline V gene data show CDR1 as SNHLY and CDR2 as FYNNEI. CDR3 residues: CASSGQGVGTEAFF. In nucleotides, the CDR3 is TGTGCCAGCAGTGGTCAGGGCGTGGGCACTGAAGCTTTCTTT.

The genes are TRBV19 and TRBJ2-2; 8 nucleotides line up with TRBD2. This CDR3 spans 20 amino acids. The germline gives CDR1 LNHDA, CDR2 SQIVND (reference sequence). Trimming removed 1 base from V and 4 bases from J; junction bases left unmatched: 17. The CDR3 sequence: CASSIAPGLGFSVVTGELFF. Here the CDR3 DNA reads TGTGCCAGTAGTATAGCACCGGGACTAGGATTCTCGGTCGTCACCGGGGAGCTGTTTTTT.

The V and J genes are TRBV6-5 and TRBJ2-2, with D tentatively TRBD1 (5 bases). The CDR3 totals 14 residues. Trimming shortened V by 4 bases and J by 5 bases, and 11 bases separated the two germline ends. Germline CDR1 MNHEY, CDR2 SVGAGI. The CDR3 protein is CASSFLQGTGELFF. For the CDR3, the DNA is TGTGCCAGCAGTTTCCTCCAGGGTACCGGGGAGCTGTTTTTT.

This chain links TRBV6-6 with TRBJ2-3; possible D gene TRBD2, 5 bases. The CDR3 extends over 15 amino acids. Looked up from germline, CDR1 is MNHNY and CDR2 is SVGAGI (reference sequence). V lost 2 bases and J 1 base, leaving 10 bases between the germline ends. The CDR3 spells CASSYRLGGTDTQYF. CDR3 in DNA: TGTGCCAGCAGTTACCGTCTCGGGGGCACAGATACGCAGTATTTT.

The genes are TRBV19 and TRBJ2-2; 12 nucleotides line up with TRBD1. The germline V gene has CDR1 LNHDA and CDR2 SQIVND (reference sequence). CDR3 length equals 16 residues. V lost 8 bases to trimming and J lost 6 bases; unmatched junction nucleotides: 10. The chain's CDR3 is CASRGQGATFAGELFF. The CDR3, as DNA: TGTGCCAGTCGGGGACAGGGGGCTACTTTCGCCGGGGAGCTGTTTTTT.

The chain links TRBV20-1 to TRBJ2-7; 7 nucleotides match TRBD2. The CDR3 contains 13 residues. Germline lookup yields CDR1 DFQATT and CDR2 SNEGSKA (reference sequence). V shed 3 bases and J 1 base; nucleotides not matched to a gene: 3. The CDR3, as DNA: TGCAGTGCTAGTAGCGGGCAATCCTACGAGCAGTACTTC. Residues: CSASSGQSYEQYF.

The V and J genes are TRBV2 and TRBJ1-1, with 10 positions matching TRBD1. The V and J ends lost 4 bases and 3 bases, in that order; junction bases with no gene match: 11. CDR1 is SNHLY, CDR2 FYNNEI, per germline. This CDR3 is 17 amino acids long. The CDR3 DNA is TGTGCCAGCAGTGCCTACCCGGGACAGGGGTCAGACACTGAAGCTTTCTTT. As protein: CASSAYPGQGSDTEAFF.

DNA for the CDR3: TGCGCCAGCAGCTTGGGGGACAGCTCTGGGGCCAACGTCCTGACTTTC. Translated, it gives CASSLGDSSGANVLTF. This chain joins TRBV5-1 and TRBJ2-6, with 7 positions matching TRBD1. The CDR3 runs 16 residues. V lost 0 bases, J lost 0 bases, and 0 bases stayed unmatched. Germline V gene sequence: CDR1 SGHRS, CDR2 YFSETQ.

V and J are TRBV3-1 (or the pseudogene TRBV3-2) and TRBJ1-4; TRBD1 might be the D (5 bases). V lost 1 base, J lost 5 bases, and 14 bases lay in between. Germline assignment: CDR1 LGHDT and CDR2 YNNKEL (reference sequence). The CDR3 has 16 amino acids. CDR3 DNA: TGTGCCAGCAGCCAAGGGACTAAGGCAGGGAATGAAAAACTGTTTTTT. Amino acid sequence: CASSQGTKAGNEKLFF.

The rearrangement uses TRBV6-5 and TRBJ2-7, with 9 nucleotides matching TRBD1. Germline CDR1 reads MNHEY; CDR2 reads SVGAGI. This CDR3 region has 14 residues. After removal of 6 bases from V and 4 bases from J, the junction contained 7 bases not matched to a gene. In DNA, the CDR3 is TGTGCCAGCAGACCCGGGACAGGGAGATACGAGCAGTACTTC. This encodes CASRPGTGRYEQYF.

J is TRBJ1-3 and V is TRBV5-1; D may be TRBD1 (5 bases). Germline CDR1 is SGHRS and CDR2 is YFSETQ. Trimming cost V 4 bases and J 0 bases, with 11 bases left between them. This CDR3 region has 15 residues. The CDR3 here is CASSPGEISGNTIYF. As DNA, the CDR3 is TGCGCCAGCAGCCCGGGGGAGATCTCTGGAAACACCATATATTTT.

The V gene is TRBV28, the J gene TRBJ2-7; 8 bases align to TRBD1. CDR3 length: 15 amino acids. The V gene's germline CDR1 is MDHEN and CDR2 SYDVKM. V trimming: 6 bases; J trimming: 4 bases; junction bases outside the gene matches: 11. CDR3 region: CASRTGQGTLYEQYF. The CDR3 bases are TGTGCCAGCAGAACCGGACAGGGAACCCTATACGAGCAGTACTTC.

CDR3 in amino acids: CASSLVGLSYNEQFF. CDR3 coding DNA: TGTGCCAGCAGCTTAGTTGGACTGTCCTACAATGAGCAGTTCTTC. The J gene is TRBJ2-1, the V gene TRBV7-9; perhaps TRBD2 as D (5 bases). The CDR3 spans 15 residues. V lost 1 base, J lost 1 base, and 8 bases lay in between. Germline-derived CDR1 and CDR2 are SEHNR and FQNEAQ (reference sequence). The variable domain in full, with the rest retrieved from reference TRBV7-9 and TRBJ2-1, is DTGVSQNPRHKITKRGQNVTFRCDPISEHNRLYWYRQTLGQGPEFLTYFQNEAQLEKSRLLSDRFSAERPKGSFSTLEIQRTEQGDSAMYLCASSLVGLSYNEQFFGPGTRLTVL.

The chain uses TRBV12-3 or TRBV12-4 and TRBJ2-3, with D unresolved. The CDR3 spans 12 residues. The ends were cut back, 7 bases at V and 2 bases at J, with 7 bases in the middle. The CDR3 DNA follows: TGTGCCAGCACCCTTAACACAGATACGCAGTATTTT. Its protein product is CASTLNTDTQYF.

This chain uses TRBV7-2 with TRBJ2-1; 13 bases line up with TRBD2. This CDR3 is 16 amino acids long. Trimming took 5 bases from V and 4 from J; bases not matched to a gene: 5. CDR1 and CDR2 from the germline V gene are SGHTA and FQGNSA. CDR3 protein: CASSGLAGATYNEQFF. CDR3 DNA: TGTGCCAGCAGCGGACTAGCGGGGGCGACGTACAATGAGCAGTTCTTC.

The CDR3 bases are TGTGCCAGCTCACCACCATGGGACAGCTCTGGAAACACCATATATTTT. Translating gives CASSPPWDSSGNTIYF. V and J are TRBV18 and TRBJ1-3; 7 positions agree with TRBD1. V shed 0 bases, J shed 0 bases, and the junction held 2 bases outside the gene matches. CDR1 and CDR2 from the germline V gene are KGHSH and LQKENI. This CDR3 has 16 residues.

The genes are TRBV19 and TRBJ1-5; D possibly corresponds to TRBD1 (5 bases). The CDR3 contains 13 residues. The V gene's germline CDR1 is LNHDA and CDR2 SQIVND (reference sequence). V was trimmed by 7 bases and J by 4 bases, leaving 11 bases between them. The CDR3 reads CASTRTPNQPQHF. CDR3 nucleotides: TGTGCCAGTACCAGGACACCTAATCAGCCCCAGCATTTT.

The rearrangement links TRBV11-2 to TRBJ2-7, with 7 bases matching TRBD2. J was trimmed by 0 bases and V by 5 bases; bases with no gene match: 7. In germline, CDR1 is SGHAT, CDR2 FQNNGV. This CDR3 spans 15 amino acids. CDR3 protein: CASSRGGGSSYEQYF. The CDR3 region has the DNA TGTGCCAGCAGCCGGGGAGGCGGGAGCTCCTACGAGCAGTACTTC.

The chain links TRBV29-1 to TRBJ2-7, with D possibly being TRBD1 (6 bases). The CDR3 extends over 11 amino acids. In germline, CDR1 is SQVTM, CDR2 ANQGSEA. The V and J ends lost 7 bases and 4 bases respectively, with 11 bases between them. Here the CDR3 DNA reads TGCAGCGCTGGGACACAATACGAGCAGTACTTC. It codes for CSAGTQYEQYF.

This clone was seen a few times. The chain couples TRBV3-1 (or the pseudogene TRBV3-2) to TRBJ1-1; tentatively, D is TRBD1 (5 bases). CDR3 length: 15 amino acids. Trimming shortened V by 3 bases and J by 3 bases, and 14 bases separated the two germline ends. Looked up from germline, CDR1 is LGHDT and CDR2 is YNNKEL (reference sequence). The CDR3 coding sequence is TGTGCCAGCAGCCAGTTCGGCCTAGGGGACACTGAAGCTTTCTTT. Translating gives CASSQFGLGDTEAFF.

This clone was seen repeatedly, ten times or more. The chain uses TRBV19 and TRBJ1-1, with D possibly TRBD1 on 6 matching bases. Germline V gene sequence: CDR1 LNHDA, CDR2 SQIVND (reference sequence). CDR3 size: 16 residues. Deletions cut 4 bases from V and 4 bases from J, with 19 bases between. CDR3 nucleotide sequence: TGTGCCAGTAGTACCGGTCGAGGGGGGGATGGCACTGAAGCTTTCTTT. Residues: CASSTGRGGDGTEAFF.

This chain uses TRBV6-2 or TRBV6-3 with TRBJ2-5, with D perhaps TRBD1 (6 bases). CDR3 length: 13 amino acids. Between the trimmed V and J ends, which lost 2 bases and 2 bases, there was a span of 6 bases. From germline, CDR1 is MNHEY and CDR2 SVGEGT. DNA of the CDR3: TGTGCCAGCAGTTACAGGGGGCAAGAGACCCAGTACTTC. Translated: CASSYRGQETQYF.

The chain has TRBV18 and TRBJ1-3; D gene ambiguous. The V end lost 3 bases, the J end lost 0 bases, and 9 bases lay between the germline ends. Germline V gene data show CDR1 as KGHSH and CDR2 as LQKENI. CDR3 length: 15 amino acids. For the CDR3, the DNA is TGTGCCAGCTCACCGCCTGCGAACTCTGGAAACACCATATATTTT. Its protein is CASSPPANSGNTIYF.

The chain is built from TRBV5-4 and TRBJ2-2; perhaps TRBD1 as D (6 bases). Germline values: CDR1 SGHNT, CDR2 YYREEE (reference sequence). The CDR3 consists of 15 residues. V lost 4 bases and J lost 3, with 13 bases in between. The DNA for the CDR3 is TGTGCCAGCAGCATGATACAGGGTGACACCGGGGAGCTGTTTTTT. It encodes CASSMIQGDTGELFF.

This clone appeared once. The chain has TRBV27 and TRBJ1-1; D might be TRBD1 (5 bases). The CDR3 runs to 14 residues. Germline CDR1 is MNHEY and CDR2 is SMNVEV (reference sequence). Trimming took off 5 bases at V and 1 base at J, with 11 bases between the two ends. The CDR3 reads CASSVKGQNTEAFF. CDR3 in DNA: TGTGCCAGCAGTGTGAAAGGACAGAACACTGAAGCTTTCTTT.

The J gene is TRBJ2-5, the V gene TRBV6-5, with D perhaps matching TRBD2 (6 bases). CDR1 is MNHEY and CDR2 is SVGAGI in the germline V gene. The V and J ends lost 1 base and 3 bases respectively, with 9 bases between them. The CDR3 is made up of 14 amino acids. The CDR3 nucleotides are TGTGCCAGCAGTTACTTAGGCGGGAAAGAGACCCAGTACTTC. This encodes CASSYLGGKETQYF.